Sequencing of this T cell receptor beta chain was carried out in a study of metastatic and nonmetastatic thyroid tumors. Study-level findings and limits: Malignant thyroid tumors reportedly had TCR beta diversity that was significantly higher than in benign nodules, in blood and tumor.

Germline lookup yields CDR1 DFQATT and CDR2 SNEGSKA (reference sequence). With V trimmed by 4 bases and J by 10 bases, 11 bases remained unmatched. The CDR3 consists of 14 residues. Patients were all untreated before their thyroid surgery. TCRdb reanalyzed the PCR reads with MiXCR. This sample has 50,000 to 60,000 clones, with 17% found just once. In this sample, this clone turned up many times. Its antigen is unknown. The sequencing input was blood. This chain uses TRBV20-1 with TRBJ2-1; 9 nucleotides line up with TRBD2. This receptor was obtained from a female donor with papillary thyroid cancer or a benign thyroid nodule (not recorded which). Some clones in this sample may be carry-over from other donors' samples. This CDR3 reads CSAIRTSDSWEQFF. CDR3 nucleotide sequence: TGCAGTGCTATCAGGACTAGCGACTCATGGGAGCAGTTCTTC.